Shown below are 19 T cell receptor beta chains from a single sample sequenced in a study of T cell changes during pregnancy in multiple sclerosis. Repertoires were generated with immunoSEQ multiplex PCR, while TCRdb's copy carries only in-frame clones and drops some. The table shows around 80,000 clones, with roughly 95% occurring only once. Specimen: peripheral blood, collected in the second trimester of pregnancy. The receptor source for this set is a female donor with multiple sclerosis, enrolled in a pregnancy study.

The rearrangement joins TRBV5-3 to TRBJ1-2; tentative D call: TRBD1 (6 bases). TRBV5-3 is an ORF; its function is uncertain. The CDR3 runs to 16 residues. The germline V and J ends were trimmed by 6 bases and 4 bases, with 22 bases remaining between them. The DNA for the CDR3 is TGTGCCAGAATGCCTACTCCGGGACAAGTCCTCTATGGCTACACCTTC. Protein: CARMPTPGQVLYGYTF.

The CDR3 DNA reads TGCGCCAGCAGTGGGCGAGTAGCGGGAGTCAATGAGCAGTTCTTC. It yields the protein CASSGRVAGVNEQFF. The chain is built from TRBV10-1 and TRBJ2-1, with 9 bases lining up with TRBD2. The V segment lost 4 bases and the J segment 6 bases; nucleotides outside the gene matches: 7. Germline CDR1 WNHNN, CDR2 SYGVQD (reference sequence). The CDR3 covers 15 residues.

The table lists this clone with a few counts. CDR3 coding DNA: TGTGCCAGTAGTATGAAAGGGGACACTGAAGCTTTCTTT. It codes for CASSMKGDTEAFF. The chain joins TRBV19 to TRBJ1-1, with a possible D match to TRBD1 (5 bases). V shed 3 bases and J shed 3 bases, with 8 bases lying between them. CDR3 length: 13 amino acids. Looked up from germline, CDR1 is LNHDA and CDR2 is SQIVND (reference sequence). The full variable domain, with the rest looked up from reference TRBV19 and TRBJ1-1, is DGGITQSPKYLFRKEGQNVTLSCEQNLNHDAMYWYRQDPGQGLRLIYYSQIVNDFQKGDIAEGYSVSREKKESFPLTVTSAQKNPTAFYLCASSMKGDTEAFFGQGTRLTVV.

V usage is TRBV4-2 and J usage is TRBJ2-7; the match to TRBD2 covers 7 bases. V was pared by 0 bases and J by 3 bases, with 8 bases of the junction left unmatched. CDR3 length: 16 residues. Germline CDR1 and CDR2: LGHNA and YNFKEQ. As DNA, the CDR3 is TGTGCCAGCAGCCAAGATGAGCGGGACCGACTCTACGAGCAGTACTTC. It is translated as CASSQDERDRLYEQYF.

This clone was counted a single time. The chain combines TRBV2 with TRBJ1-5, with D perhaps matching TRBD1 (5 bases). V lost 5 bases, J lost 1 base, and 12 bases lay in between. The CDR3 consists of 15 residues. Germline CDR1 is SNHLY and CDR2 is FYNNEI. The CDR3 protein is CASSRIRASNQPQHF. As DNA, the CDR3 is TGTGCCAGCAGTAGGATCAGGGCAAGCAATCAGCCCCAGCATTTT.

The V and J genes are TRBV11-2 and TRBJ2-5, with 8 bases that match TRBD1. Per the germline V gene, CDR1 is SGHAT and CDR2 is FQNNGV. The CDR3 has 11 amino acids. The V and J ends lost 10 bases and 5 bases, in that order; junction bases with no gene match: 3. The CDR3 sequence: CAIQGAETQYF. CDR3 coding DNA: TGTGCCATCCAGGGGGCTGAGACCCAGTACTTC.

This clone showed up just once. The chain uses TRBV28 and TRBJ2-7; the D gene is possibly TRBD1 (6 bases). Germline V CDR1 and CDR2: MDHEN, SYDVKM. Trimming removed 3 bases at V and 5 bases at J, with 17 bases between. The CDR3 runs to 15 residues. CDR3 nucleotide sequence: TGTGCCAGCAGTTTCGGCAGGGGAACGCCCCACGAGCAGTACTTC. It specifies CASSFGRGTPHEQYF.

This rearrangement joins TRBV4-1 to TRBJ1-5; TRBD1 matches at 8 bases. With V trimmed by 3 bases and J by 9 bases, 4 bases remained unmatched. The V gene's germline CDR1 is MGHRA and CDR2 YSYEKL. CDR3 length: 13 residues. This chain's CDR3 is CASSQTGVGPQHF. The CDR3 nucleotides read TGCGCCAGCAGCCAGACAGGGGTTGGGCCCCAGCATTTT.

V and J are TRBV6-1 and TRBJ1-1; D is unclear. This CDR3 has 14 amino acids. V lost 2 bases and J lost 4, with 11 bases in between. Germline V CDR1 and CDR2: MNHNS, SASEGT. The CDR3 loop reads CASSELEGLTEAFF. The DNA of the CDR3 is TGTGCCAGCAGTGAACTAGAGGGTCTCACTGAAGCTTTCTTT.

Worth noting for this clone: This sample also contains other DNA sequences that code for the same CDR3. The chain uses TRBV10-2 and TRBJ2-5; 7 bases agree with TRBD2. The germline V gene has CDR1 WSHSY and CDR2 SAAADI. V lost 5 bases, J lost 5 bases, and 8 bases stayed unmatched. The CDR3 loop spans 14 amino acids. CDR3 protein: CASSPSGLGETQYF. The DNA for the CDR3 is TGCGCCAGCAGTCCTAGCGGACTGGGGGAGACCCAGTACTTC.

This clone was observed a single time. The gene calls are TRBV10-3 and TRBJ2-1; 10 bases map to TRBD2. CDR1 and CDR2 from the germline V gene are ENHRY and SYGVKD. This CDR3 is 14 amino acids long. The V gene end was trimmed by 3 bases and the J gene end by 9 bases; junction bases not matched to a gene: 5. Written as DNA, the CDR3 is TGTGCCATCAGTGAAGGGACTAGCGAGGCTGAGCAGTTCTTC. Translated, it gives CAISEGTSEAEQFF.

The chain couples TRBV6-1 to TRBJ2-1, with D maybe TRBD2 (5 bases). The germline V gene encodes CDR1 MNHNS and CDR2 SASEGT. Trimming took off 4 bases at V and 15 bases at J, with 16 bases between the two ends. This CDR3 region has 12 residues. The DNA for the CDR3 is TGTGCCAGCAGTGTGGACTCTCACTTGGGGTTCTTC. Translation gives CASSVDSHLGFF.

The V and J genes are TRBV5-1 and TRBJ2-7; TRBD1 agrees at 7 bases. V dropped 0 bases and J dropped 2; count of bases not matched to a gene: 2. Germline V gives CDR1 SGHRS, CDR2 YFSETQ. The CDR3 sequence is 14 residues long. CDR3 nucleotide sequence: TGCGCCAGCAGCTTGGAGGGGACAGCCTACGAGCAGTACTTC. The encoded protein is CASSLEGTAYEQYF.

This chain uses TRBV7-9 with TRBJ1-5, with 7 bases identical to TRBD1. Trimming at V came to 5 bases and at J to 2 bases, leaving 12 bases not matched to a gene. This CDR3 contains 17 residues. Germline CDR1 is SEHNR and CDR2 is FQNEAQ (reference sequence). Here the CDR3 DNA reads TGTGCCAGCAGCCGACAGGGAGTAGGGTCCGGCAATCAGCCCCAGCATTTT. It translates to CASSRQGVGSGNQPQHF.

CDR3 loop: CASSQDQRAGESETQYF. The CDR3 DNA sequence: TGCGCCAGCAGCCAAGATCAGCGAGCGGGAGAATCTGAGACCCAGTACTTC. The V call is TRBV4-1, the J call TRBJ2-5; TRBD2 agrees at 8 bases. The CDR3 runs 17 residues. From germline, CDR1 is MGHRA and CDR2 YSYEKL. After removal of 0 bases from V and 5 bases from J, the junction contained 11 bases not matched to a gene.

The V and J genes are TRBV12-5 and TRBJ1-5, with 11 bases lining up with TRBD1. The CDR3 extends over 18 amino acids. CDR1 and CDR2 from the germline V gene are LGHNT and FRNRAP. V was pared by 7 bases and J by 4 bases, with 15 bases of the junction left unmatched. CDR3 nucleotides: TGTGCTAGTGCTCCGGCAGGGGGGACAGGGGGAATTAATCAGCCCCAGCATTTT. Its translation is CASAPAGGTGGINQPQHF.

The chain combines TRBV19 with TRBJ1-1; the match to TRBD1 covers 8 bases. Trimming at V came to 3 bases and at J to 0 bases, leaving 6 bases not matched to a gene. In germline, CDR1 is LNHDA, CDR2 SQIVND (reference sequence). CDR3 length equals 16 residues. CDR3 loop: CASSIAGGALNTEAFF. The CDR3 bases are TGTGCCAGTAGTATCGCAGGGGGCGCCTTGAACACTGAAGCTTTCTTT.

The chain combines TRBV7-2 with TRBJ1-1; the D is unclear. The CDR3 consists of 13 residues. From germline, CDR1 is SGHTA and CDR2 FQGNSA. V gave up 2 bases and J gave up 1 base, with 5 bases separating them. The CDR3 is CASSLLANTEAFF. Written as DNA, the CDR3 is TGTGCCAGCAGCTTACTGGCGAACACTGAAGCTTTCTTT.

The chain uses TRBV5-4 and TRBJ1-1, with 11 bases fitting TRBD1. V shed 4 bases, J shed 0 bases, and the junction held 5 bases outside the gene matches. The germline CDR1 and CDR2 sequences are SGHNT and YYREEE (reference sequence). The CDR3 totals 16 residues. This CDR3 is CASSRDRGFMNTEAFF. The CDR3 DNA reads TGTGCCAGCAGCCGGGACAGGGGGTTTATGAACACTGAAGCTTTCTTT.